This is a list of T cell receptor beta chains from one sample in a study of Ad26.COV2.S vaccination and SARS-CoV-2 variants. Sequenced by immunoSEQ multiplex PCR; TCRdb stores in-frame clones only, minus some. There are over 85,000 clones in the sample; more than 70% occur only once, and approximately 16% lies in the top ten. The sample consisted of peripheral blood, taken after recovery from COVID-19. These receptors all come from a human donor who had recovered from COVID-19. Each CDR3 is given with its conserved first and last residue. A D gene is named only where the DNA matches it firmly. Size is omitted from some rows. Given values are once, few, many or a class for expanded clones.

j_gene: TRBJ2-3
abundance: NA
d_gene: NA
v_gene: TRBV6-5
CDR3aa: CASSLRGLRRADTQYF
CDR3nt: TGTGCCAGCAGTTTACGGGGACTCAGGCGCGCAGATACGCAGTATTTT

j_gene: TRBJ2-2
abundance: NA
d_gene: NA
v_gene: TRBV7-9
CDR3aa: CATRPPGSAGELFF
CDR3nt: TGTGCCACCCGCCCCCCCGGGAGCGCCGGGGAGCTGTTTTTT

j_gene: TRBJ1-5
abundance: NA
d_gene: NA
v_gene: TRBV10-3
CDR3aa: CAISDRESQPQHF
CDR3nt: TGTGCCATCAGTGATAGGGAGAGCCAGCCCCAGCATTTT

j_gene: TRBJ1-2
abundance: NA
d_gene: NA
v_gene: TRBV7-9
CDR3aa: CASSLSDADASGGYTF
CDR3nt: TGTGCCAGCAGCTTAAGCGATGCAGATGCGTCCGGAGGCTACACCTTC

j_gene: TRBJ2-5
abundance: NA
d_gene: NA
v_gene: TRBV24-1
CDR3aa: CATSDLRVGETQYF
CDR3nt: TGTGCCACCAGTGATTTAAGGGTGGGGGAGACCCAGTACTTC

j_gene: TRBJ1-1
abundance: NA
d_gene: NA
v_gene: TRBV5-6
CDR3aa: CASSFPQNTEAFF
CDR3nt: TGTGCCAGCAGCTTCCCGCAAAACACTGAAGCTTTCTTT

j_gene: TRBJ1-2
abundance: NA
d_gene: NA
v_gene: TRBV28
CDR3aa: CASSLGDPDGYTF
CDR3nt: TGTGCCAGCAGTTTGGGAGACCCAGATGGCTACACCTTC

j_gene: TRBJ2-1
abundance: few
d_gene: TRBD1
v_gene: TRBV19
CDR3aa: CASSTLGQGANEQFF
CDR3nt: TGTGCCAGTAGTACCCTCGGACAGGGGGCGAATGAGCAGTTCTTC

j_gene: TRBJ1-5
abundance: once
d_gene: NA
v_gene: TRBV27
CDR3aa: CASAAVGRHQHF
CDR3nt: TGTGCCAGCGCGGCAGTGGGGCGGCACCAGCATTTT

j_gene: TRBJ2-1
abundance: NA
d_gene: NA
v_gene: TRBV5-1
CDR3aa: CASSLAGYTTYNEQFF
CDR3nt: TGCGCCAGCAGCTTGGCGGGCTACACAACTTACAATGAGCAGTTCTTC

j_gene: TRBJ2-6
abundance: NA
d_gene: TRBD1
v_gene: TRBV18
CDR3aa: CASSPYVGGAGANVLTF
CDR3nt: TGTGCCAGCTCACCTTATGTAGGGGGCGCTGGGGCCAACGTCCTGACTTTC

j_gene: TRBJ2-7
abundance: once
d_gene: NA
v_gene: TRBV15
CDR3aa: CATSRDRTGGEQYF
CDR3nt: TGTGCCACCAGCAGAGATCGCACCGGGGGCGAGCAGTACTTC

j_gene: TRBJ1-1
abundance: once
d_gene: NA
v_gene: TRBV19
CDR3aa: CASSRRLPGNTEAFF
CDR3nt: TGTGCCAGTAGCCGGAGGCTCCCGGGGAACACTGAAGCTTTCTTT

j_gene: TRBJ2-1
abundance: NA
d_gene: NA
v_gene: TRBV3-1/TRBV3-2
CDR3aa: CASSQDWSRTYNEQFF
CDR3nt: TGTGCCAGCAGCCAAGATTGGAGCCGTACCTACAATGAGCAGTTCTTC

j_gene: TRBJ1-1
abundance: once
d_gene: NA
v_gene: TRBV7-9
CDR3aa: CASSSYTEAFF
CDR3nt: TGTGCCAGCAGCTCTTACACTGAAGCTTTCTTT

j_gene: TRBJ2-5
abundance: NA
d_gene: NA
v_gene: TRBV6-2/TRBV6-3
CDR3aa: CASSQTGGGSETQYF
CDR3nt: TGTGCCAGCAGTCAAACAGGTGGGGGATCGGAGACCCAGTACTTC

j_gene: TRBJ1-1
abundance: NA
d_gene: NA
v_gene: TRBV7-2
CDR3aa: CASSFHRAGPEAFF
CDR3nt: TGTGCCAGCAGCTTTCACCGGGCGGGACCTGAAGCTTTCTTT

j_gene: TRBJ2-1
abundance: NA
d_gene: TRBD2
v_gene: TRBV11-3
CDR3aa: CASSPTSLTSGRDNEQFF
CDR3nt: TGTGCCAGCAGCCCAACGTCCCTGACTAGCGGGAGGGACAATGAGCAGTTCTTC

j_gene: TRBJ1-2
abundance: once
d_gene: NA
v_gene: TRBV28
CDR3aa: CASNIRGGYTF
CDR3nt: TGTGCCAGCAACATCCGGGGCGGCTACACCTTC

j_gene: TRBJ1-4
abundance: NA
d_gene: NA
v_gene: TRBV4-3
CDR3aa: CASSQDEGGEKLFF
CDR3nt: TGCGCCAGCAGCCAAGATGAGGGCGGAGAAAAACTGTTTTTT

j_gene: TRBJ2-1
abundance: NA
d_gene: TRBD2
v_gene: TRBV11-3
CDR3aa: CASSSNSPTSGRFNEQFF
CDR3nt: TGTGCCAGCAGCTCGAATTCCCCAACTAGCGGGAGGTTTAATGAGCAGTTCTTC

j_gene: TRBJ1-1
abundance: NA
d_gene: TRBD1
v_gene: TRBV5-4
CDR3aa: CASSLGGTGWGNTEAFF
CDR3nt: TGTGCCAGCAGCCTAGGGGGGACAGGGTGGGGAAACACTGAAGCTTTCTTT

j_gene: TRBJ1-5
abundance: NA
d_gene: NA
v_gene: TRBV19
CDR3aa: CASSLRMRSNQPQHF
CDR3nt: TGTGCCAGTAGTTTGAGGATGCGGAGCAATCAGCCCCAGCATTTT

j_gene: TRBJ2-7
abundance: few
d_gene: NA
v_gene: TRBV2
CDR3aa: CASSEVGANYEQYF
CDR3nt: TGTGCCAGCAGTGAGGTGGGGGCTAACTACGAGCAGTACTTC

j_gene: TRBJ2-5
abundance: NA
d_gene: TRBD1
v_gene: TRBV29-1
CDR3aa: CSVENRDRARETQYF
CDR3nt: TGCAGCGTTGAAAACCGGGACAGGGCGAGAGAGACCCAGTACTTC

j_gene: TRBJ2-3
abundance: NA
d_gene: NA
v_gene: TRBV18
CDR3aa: CASSPSITDTQYF
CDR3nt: TGTGCCAGCTCACCTTCGATCACAGATACGCAGTATTTT

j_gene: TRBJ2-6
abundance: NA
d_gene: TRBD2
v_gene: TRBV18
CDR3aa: CASKRVTGGPLAGANVLTF
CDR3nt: TGTGCCAGCAAACGCGTAACGGGAGGGCCTCTTGCTGGGGCCAACGTCCTGACTTTC

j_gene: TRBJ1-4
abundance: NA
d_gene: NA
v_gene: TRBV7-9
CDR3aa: CASKEGAVGSQGGREKLFF
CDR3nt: TGTGCCAGCAAAGAAGGGGCCGTTGGATCACAGGGTGGAAGAGAAAAACTGTTTTTT

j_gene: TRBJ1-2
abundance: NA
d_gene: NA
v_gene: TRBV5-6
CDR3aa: CASSFYPGQGGGYTF
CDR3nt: TGTGCCAGCAGCTTCTATCCAGGGCAAGGGGGTGGCTACACCTTC

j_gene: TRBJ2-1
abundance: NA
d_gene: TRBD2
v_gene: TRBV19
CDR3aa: CASSGTSGIGEQFF
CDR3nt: TGTGCCAGTAGCGGGACTAGCGGGATCGGTGAGCAGTTCTTC

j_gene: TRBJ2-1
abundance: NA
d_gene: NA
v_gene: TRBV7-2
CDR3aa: CASSRDNYNEQFF
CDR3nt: TGTGCCAGCAGCCGGGACAATTACAATGAGCAGTTCTTC

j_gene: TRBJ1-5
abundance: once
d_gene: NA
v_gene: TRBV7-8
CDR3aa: CASSLAHGSEQPQHF
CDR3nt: TGTGCCAGCAGCTTAGCCCATGGATCGGAACAGCCCCAGCATTTT

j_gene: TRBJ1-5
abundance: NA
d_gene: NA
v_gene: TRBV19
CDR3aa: CASSIFATGNQPQHF
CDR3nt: TGTGCCAGTAGTATTTTCGCGACGGGGAATCAGCCCCAGCATTTT

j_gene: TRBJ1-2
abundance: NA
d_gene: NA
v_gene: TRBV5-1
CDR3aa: CASSFEGVVSYGYTF
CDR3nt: TGCGCCAGCAGCTTCGAGGGGGTCGTGAGCTATGGCTACACCTTC

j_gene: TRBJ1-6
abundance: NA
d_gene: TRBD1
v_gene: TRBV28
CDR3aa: CASAVGTGESPLHF
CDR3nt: TGTGCCAGCGCGGTCGGGACAGGGGAATCACCCCTCCACTTT

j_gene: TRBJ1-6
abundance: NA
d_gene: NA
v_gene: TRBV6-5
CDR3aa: CASSYRGRYNSPLHF
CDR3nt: TGTGCCAGCAGTTACAGGGGCCGTTATAATTCACCCCTCCACTTT

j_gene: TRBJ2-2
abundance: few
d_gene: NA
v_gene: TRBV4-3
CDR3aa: CASSQNRELTGELFF
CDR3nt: TGCGCCAGCAGCCAGAACCGCGAACTAACCGGGGAGCTGTTTTTT

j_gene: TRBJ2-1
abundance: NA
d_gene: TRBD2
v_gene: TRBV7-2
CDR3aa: CASSLGVGIAGAYNEQFF
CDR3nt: TGTGCCAGCAGCTTAGGAGTCGGAATAGCGGGAGCCTACAATGAGCAGTTCTTC